One and the same sample provided the 5 T cell receptor beta chains below, sequenced in a study of blood T cell repertoires in COVID-19. The table came from immunoSEQ multiplex PCR; TCRdb's copy has only in-frame clones and leaves some out. The sample consists of about 150,000 clones, under 85% of them appearing once. Sequenced input: peripheral blood. The receptors here all came from a man between 60 and 70 years old with COVID-19, enrolled during active disease.

The chain couples TRBV27 to TRBJ1-2; D uncertain. The CDR3 has 18 residues. V was trimmed by 6 bases and J by 2 bases, leaving 25 bases between them. Germline assignment: CDR1 MNHEY and CDR2 SMNVEV (reference sequence). This CDR3 is CASRPLIQATLENYGYTF. CDR3 nucleotides: TGTGCCAGCAGACCCCTTATCCAAGCAACCTTAGAGAACTATGGCTACACCTTC.

The chain's CDR3 is CASSPPTGQGATGELFF. CDR3 DNA sequence: TGTGCCAGCTCACCACCGACGGGACAGGGGGCTACCGGGGAGCTGTTTTTT. The rearrangement joins TRBV18 to TRBJ2-2, with 12 positions matching TRBD1. CDR3 length: 17 residues. Germline V gene data show CDR1 as KGHSH and CDR2 as LQKENI. After removal of 0 bases from V and 5 bases from J, the junction contained 4 bases not matched to a gene.

The chain combines TRBV4-3 with TRBJ1-1, with D perhaps matching TRBD1 (5 bases). CDR3 length: 16 residues. Looked up from germline, CDR1 is LGHNA and CDR2 is YSLEER. Trimming took 3 bases from V and 4 from J, leaving 18 bases between them. CDR3 protein: CASSHPNGAGSTEAFF. CDR3 nucleotides: TGCGCCAGCAGCCACCCAAACGGGGCCGGGAGCACTGAAGCTTTCTTT.

The genes are TRBV7-9 and TRBJ2-1, with 8 bases aligning to TRBD1. CDR1 SEHNR and CDR2 FQNEAQ come from the germline V gene (reference sequence). V trimming: 1 base; J trimming: 6 bases; junction bases outside the gene matches: 5. The CDR3 is 15 amino acids. CDR3 sequence reads: CASSLGDRGVNEQFF. CDR3 sequence (DNA): TGTGCCAGCAGCTTAGGCGACAGGGGTGTCAATGAGCAGTTCTTC.

A few counts support this clone. The chain has TRBV15 and TRBJ2-7; 7 positions agree with TRBD2. The V and J ends lost 0 bases and 6 bases, in that order; junction bases with no gene match: 8. In germline, CDR1 is LNHNV, CDR2 YYDKDF (reference sequence). The CDR3 totals 15 residues. CDR3 in DNA: TGTGCCACCAGCAGAGAAACGGGAGGATCGGCCGAGCAGTACTTC. Amino acid sequence: CATSRETGGSAEQYF.